A single sample is the source of the 2 T cell receptor beta chains below, sequenced in a study of OX40 agonist ivuxolimab in advanced cancers. TCRdb's table, derived via immunoSEQ multiplex PCR, lists solely in-frame clones and lacks some. Seen here are around 92,000 clones, 93% observed once, and the top ten hold about 0.24%. The sample in question was CD4+ or CD8+ T cells sorted from blood, obtained in a trial of the OX40 agonist ivuxolimab. These receptors were collected from an adult with an advanced solid tumor such as melanoma, head and neck, liver or kidney cancer.

The chain employs TRBV7-3 and TRBJ2-5; 7 bases are a match to TRBD2. Germline CDR1 reads SGHTA; CDR2 reads FQGTGA. This CDR3 contains 14 residues. Germline trimming cut 5 bases from V and 5 bases from J; bases unmatched to any gene: 8. The CDR3 spells CASSRSAGMETQYF. The CDR3 DNA reads TGTGCCAGCAGCCGTTCAGCGGGAATGGAGACCCAGTACTTC.

J is TRBJ2-5 and V is TRBV5-4; either TRBD1 or TRBD2 may fit D (5 bases each). V gave up 3 bases and J gave up 3 bases, with 9 bases separating them. Germline lookup yields CDR1 SGHNT and CDR2 YYREEE (reference sequence). The CDR3 has 13 residues. CDR3 sequence reads: CASSSGTEETQYF. The DNA of the CDR3 is TGTGCCAGCAGCTCGGGGACGGAAGAGACCCAGTACTTC.